What follows describes a single T cell receptor (beta chain). Authors' processing steps: Nucleated cell counts were estimated from reference gene primer amplification. Using immunoSEQ multiplex PCR, the repertoire was profiled, and TCRdb retains in-frame clones only, with some absent. That table gives V, J and clone size, and the DNA gave D and trimming. The sample lists 110,000 to 150,000 clones, 80% to 85% occurring once. Enrollees, roughly 18 to 90 years old, lived in around 23 US areas. The CDR3 totals 18 residues. Trimming took 0 bases from V and 7 from J, leaving 21 bases between them. Germline-derived CDR1 and CDR2 are SGHVS and FQNEAQ. This sample stems from a study of blood T cell repertoires in COVID-19. Across the whole study: COVID-19 samples from acute and convalescent phases originated in the United States, Italy and Spain. Nucleic acid was either cDNA or gDNA, and it came from T cells, B-cell-depleted T cells, or PBMCs.

The sequencing sample was made of PBMCs or T cells enriched from blood (not recorded which). The V and J genes are TRBV7-8 and TRBJ1-4; D may be TRBD1 (5 bases). The origin of this receptor is a man in his forties with acute COVID-19. CDR3 in DNA: TGTGCCAGCAGCTTAGCCCTCGGTGGGGCCCCATTGGGTGAAAAACTGTTTTTT. The encoded protein is CASSLALGGAPLGEKLFF.